The 2 T cell receptor beta chains listed next were all sequenced from one sample in a study of PD-L1 blockade in urothelial cancer. Time point noted: peripheral blood 6 weeks after treatment start. Profiled with immunoSEQ multiplex PCR; TCRdb holds only in-frame clones, not every one. Of around 110,000 clones in the sample, around 89% were seen once. Here the sequenced sample was PBMCs, taken around atezolizumab (anti-PD-L1) treatment. Source of these receptors: a man aged 60 to 69 with urothelial cancer.

This clone was observed a single time. This chain connects TRBV2 to TRBJ1-2; D gene unclear. The CDR3 loop spans 15 amino acids. Germline V gene lookup returns CDR1 SNHLY and CDR2 FYNNEI. V was trimmed by 7 bases and J by 0 bases, leaving 15 bases between them. The CDR3 sequence: CASILEVFPNYGYTF. CDR3 sequence (DNA): TGTGCCAGCATTCTCGAGGTTTTCCCTAACTATGGCTACACCTTC.

The chain joins TRBV28 to TRBJ2-7; TRBD1 aligns across 8 bases. The CDR3 length is 13 residues. The V segment lost 3 bases and the J segment 6 bases; nucleotides outside the gene matches: 4. Germline values: CDR1 MDHEN, CDR2 SYDVKM. The DNA for the CDR3 is TGTGCCAGCAGTTTTGGGACAGGCCTCGAGCAGTACTTC. Encoded protein: CASSFGTGLEQYF.